The clone carrying this TCR beta chain was observed a handful of times. Its specificity is unknown. This entry is derived from a study of cytomegalovirus exposure and HLA in healthy donors. Overall study findings and caveats: An apparent linkage of common viral pathogens to several of the most significant clusters emerged in a later analysis.

The PCR made use of 60 Vbeta and 13 Jbeta primers. Here immunoSEQ multiplex PCR was the method, and the copy in TCRdb shows in-frame clones only, minus some. The sample carries around 130,000 clones, around 84% recorded once. Sequencing was performed on PBMCs. The TCR comes from a woman under 30 in good health and CMV-seropositive.

CDR3 loop: CAWSVDRRPNYGYTF. The CDR3 bases are TGTGCCTGGAGCGTGGACAGGCGCCCTAACTATGGCTACACCTTC. The chain is built from TRBV30 and TRBJ1-2, with TRBD1 matching 7 bases. J was trimmed by 0 bases and V by 3 bases; bases with no gene match: 7. The CDR3 sequence is 15 residues long. Germline values: CDR1 GTSNPN, CDR2 SVGIG (reference sequence).